This T cell receptor beta chain was identified during a study of CD8 T cells in ankylosing spondylitis. Quantitative 5'-RACE with molecular barcodes was used to make the TCR beta libraries. MiXCR, applied by TCRdb to the 5' RACE reads, yields one record per CDR3 protein. The sample has 200,000 to 250,000 distinct CDR3 sequences, 25% to 30% seen once. The germline V and J ends were trimmed by 3 bases and 5 bases, with 9 bases remaining between them. The length of the CDR3 is 12 residues. Germline assignment: CDR1 SGHRS and CDR2 YFSETQ. General study points: Disease-linked clones had a CD8+ phenotype and relatively low frequency in peripheral blood. Disease-associated clones were reportedly significantly overrepresented in matched ankylosing spondylitis synovial fluid. Apparently characteristic of ankylosing spondylitis blood was a TCR beta motif (under ten highly homologous variants).

As regards this clonotype: The antigen remains undetermined.

Sequenced sample: blood, either unsorted or a sorted T cell fraction (not recorded which). This receptor was obtained from a male donor with ankylosing spondylitis or in good health (not recorded which). The chain has TRBV5-1 and TRBJ2-7; D may correspond to TRBD1 or TRBD2 (5 bases each). CDR3 sequence (DNA): TGCGCCAGCAGCTCTATGGGGGACGAGCAGTACTTC. It yields the protein CASSSMGDEQYF. Complete variable domain (other parts from reference TRBV5-1 and TRBJ2-7): KAGVTQTPRYLIKTRGQQVTLSCSPISGHRSVSWYQQTPGQGLQFLFEYFSETQRNKGNFPGRFSGRQFSNSRSEMNVSTLELGDSALYLCASSSMGDEQYFGPGTRLTVT.